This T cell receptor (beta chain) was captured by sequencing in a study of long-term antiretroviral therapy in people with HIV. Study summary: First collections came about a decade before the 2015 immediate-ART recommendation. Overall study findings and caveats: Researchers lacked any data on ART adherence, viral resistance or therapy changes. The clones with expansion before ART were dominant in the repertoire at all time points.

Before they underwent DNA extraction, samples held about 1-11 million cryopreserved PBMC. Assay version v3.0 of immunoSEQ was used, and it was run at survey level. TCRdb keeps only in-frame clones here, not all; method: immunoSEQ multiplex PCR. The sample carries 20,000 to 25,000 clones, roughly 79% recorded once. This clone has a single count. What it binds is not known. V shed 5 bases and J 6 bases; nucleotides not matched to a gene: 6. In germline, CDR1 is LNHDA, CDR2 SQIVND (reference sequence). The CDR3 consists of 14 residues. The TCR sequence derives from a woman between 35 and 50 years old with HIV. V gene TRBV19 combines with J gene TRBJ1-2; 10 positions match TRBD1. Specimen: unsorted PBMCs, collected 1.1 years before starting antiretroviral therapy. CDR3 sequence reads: CASSVFGQGDGYTF. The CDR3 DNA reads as TGTGCCAGTAGTGTATTCGGACAGGGGGATGGCTACACCTTC.